These T cell receptor beta chains were read from a single sample in a study of blood T cell repertoires in COVID-19. Assay used: immunoSEQ multiplex PCR; TCRdb lists only in-frame clones, some missing. Of about 140,000 clones in the sample, around 84% are singletons; the top ten hold roughly 8.7%. Sequencing was performed on peripheral blood. Receptors originate from a man aged 25-45 years with COVID-19, enrolled during active disease. Each CDR3 is given with its conserved first and last residue. Each record gives: D gene, V gene, clone size, J gene, CDR3 DNA, CDR3 protein. The D gene is left open where the match is weak. Size tells how often a clone was seen (once, few, many) or the class of an expanded clone, and some rows leave it out.

>-|TRBV2|-|TRBJ2-3
TGTGCCAGCAGAGGTAGCCAAACAGATACGCAGTATTTT
CASRGSQTDTQYF
>-|TRBV9|-|TRBJ2-3
TGTGCCAGCAGCGTCGACAACACAGATACGCAGTATTTT
CASSVDNTDTQYF
>-|TRBV29-1|few|TRBJ1-1
TGCAGCGTTGTTGGCAGCGGTACTGAAGCTTTCTTT
CSVVGSGTEAFF
>-|TRBV15|-|TRBJ1-4
TGTGCCACCAGCAGAGAGAATCCGAGGTTTGGAGAAAAACTGTTTTTT
CATSRENPRFGEKLFF
>-|TRBV14|-|TRBJ1-1
TGTGCCAGCAGTCCCCACCCTAGGGAGAGCGGCGGCACTGAAGCTTTCTTT
CASSPHPRESGGTEAFF
>TRBD2|TRBV7-2|-|TRBJ2-5
TGTGCCAGCAGCTTAACTAGCGGGCGACCGGAGACCCAGTACTTC
CASSLTSGRPETQYF
>-|TRBV6-6|-|TRBJ1-5
TGTGCCAGCGCCGACACTGGTGTTCTACAGCATTTT
CASADTGVLQHF
>-|TRBV7-3|-|TRBJ2-7
TGTGCCAGCAGCTTAGACGGGAGCTCCTACGAGCAGTACTTC
CASSLDGSSYEQYF
>TRBD2|TRBV18|-|TRBJ2-1
TGTGCCAGCTCTCCAAGGTCTACGGGGGGGAACAATGAGCAGTTCTTC
CASSPRSTGGNNEQFF
>-|TRBV7-2|-|TRBJ2-1
TGTGCCAGCAGCCCAAAAGCACTGACTCTTGGGAGTGGCAATGAGCAGTTCTTC
CASSPKALTLGSGNEQFF
>TRBD1|TRBV7-2|-|TRBJ1-2
TGTGCCAGCAGCCCCGGACAGGGGTTATCTAGAGGCTACACCTTC
CASSPGQGLSRGYTF
>-|TRBV30|many|TRBJ2-1
TGTGCCTGGAGTGACCTTAGCGGATTCAATGAGCAGTTCTTC
CAWSDLSGFNEQFF
>-|TRBV9|-|TRBJ2-1
TGTGCCAGCAGCGTAGTCAACTCCCTCGATGAGCAGTTCTTC
CASSVVNSLDEQFF
>-|TRBV9|-|TRBJ1-2
TGTGCCAGCTCCGGGGGGACGCGTGGCTACACCTTC
CASSGGTRGYTF
>-|TRBV2|-|TRBJ1-1
TGTGCCAGCAGGCGGTACATGAACACTGAAGCTTTCTTT
CASRRYMNTEAFF
>-|TRBV30|-|TRBJ1-1
TGTGCCTGTCCTGCCCTCGGGGGGACGTCTGAAGCTTTCTTT
CACPALGGTSEAFF
>TRBD1|TRBV11-2|-|TRBJ2-7
TGTGCCAGCAGCCGTTCCGGGACAGGGACCTACGAGCAGTACTTC
CASSRSGTGTYEQYF
>-|TRBV19|-|TRBJ1-2
TGTGCCACCAGCGCGGGGAACAAAGCTGGCGGCTACACCTTC
CATSAGNKAGGYTF
>TRBD2|TRBV27|-|TRBJ2-1
TGTGCCAGCATTTCACTAGCGGCCCCCAATGAGCAGTTCTTC
CASISLAAPNEQFF
>-|TRBV19|once|TRBJ2-1
TGTGCCAGTAGTATCCGGTACGCTGGTCGGAGCTCCTACAATGAGCAGTTCTTC
CASSIRYAGRSSYNEQFF
>-|TRBV9|-|TRBJ1-4
TGTGCCAGCAGCGTAGGGTTGGGGAGGGCTCTATCGAATGAAAAACTGTTTTTT
CASSVGLGRALSNEKLFF
>TRBD1|TRBV6-5|-|TRBJ2-5
TGTGCCAGCAGGGGACAGCCGGCAAGGACCCAGTACTTC
CASRGQPARTQYF
>-|TRBV11-2|-|TRBJ1-5
TGTGCCAGCAGCTCCGACGGACATAGCAATCAGCCCCAGCATTTT
CASSSDGHSNQPQHF
>TRBD1|TRBV11-2|-|TRBJ1-1
TGTGCCAGCAGCTCTCGGACAGGGAACATGAACACTGAAGCTTTCTTT
CASSSRTGNMNTEAFF
>-|TRBV28|-|TRBJ1-1
TGTGCCAGCAGTTTACCATATACCGGGAACACTGAAGCTTTCTTT
CASSLPYTGNTEAFF
>-|TRBV25-1|-|TRBJ1-3
TGTGCCAGCTCTACGCTATCTGGAAACACCATATATTTT
CASSTLSGNTIYF
>TRBD2|TRBV24-1|-|TRBJ2-5
TGTGCCACCAGTGAGGCAGCGACTAGCGGGAGGCAGACCCAGTACTTC
CATSEAATSGRQTQYF
>-|TRBV10-3|few|TRBJ1-1
TGTGCCATCAGTGAGGGGAGGGAAACTGAAGCTTTCTTT
CAISEGRETEAFF
>TRBD2|TRBV7-8|once|TRBJ2-1
TGTGCCAGCAGCTTAATAGCGGGAGGGGATAGTAGTGAGCAGTTCTTC
CASSLIAGGDSSEQFF
>TRBD2|TRBV5-6|once|TRBJ2-1
TGTGCCAGCAGCTTGGTGACTAGCGGGAGCGGAGAGCAGTTCTTC
CASSLVTSGSGEQFF
>-|TRBV6-6|-|TRBJ1-2
TGTGCCAGCAGTTACATGGGGGCGCGGGGCTACACCTTC
CASSYMGARGYTF
>TRBD1|TRBV18|-|TRBJ2-1
TGTGCCAGCTCACCACGGACAGGGTACAATGAGCAGTTCTTC
CASSPRTGYNEQFF
>TRBD1|TRBV7-8|-|TRBJ2-7
TGTGCCAGCAGCTTAGACCCGGGACAGTCCTACGAGCAGTACTTC
CASSLDPGQSYEQYF
>TRBD1|TRBV4-1|-|TRBJ2-7
TGCGCCAGCAGCCAAGGACAGGGCGTCTACGAGCAGTACTTC
CASSQGQGVYEQYF
>TRBD1|TRBV2|-|TRBJ2-7
TGTGCCAGCGAGGCCCGACAGGGCTACGAGCAGTACTTC
CASEARQGYEQYF
>TRBD1|TRBV6-5|-|TRBJ1-2
TGTGCCAGCAGTTCACCACAGGGGGCCCAGGTCACCTTC
CASSSPQGAQVTF
>TRBD2|TRBV28|once|TRBJ2-3
TGTGCCAGCAGTTCGGCGAGCGGGAGCGGGACAGATACGCAGTATTTT
CASSSASGSGTDTQYF
>-|TRBV2|-|TRBJ2-1
TGTGCCAGCCGGGGGCGGGAGTGGGATGAGCAGTTCTTC
CASRGREWDEQFF
>TRBD1|TRBV28|-|TRBJ2-7
TGTGCCAGTAGACGGACAGGAGCCTACGAGCAGTACTTC
CASRRTGAYEQYF
>TRBD2|TRBV2|-|TRBJ2-2
TGTGCCAGCAGTGAAGGCTCGGGAGGGCCTCCCGGGGAGCTGTTTTTT
CASSEGSGGPPGELFF
>TRBD1|TRBV7-2|-|TRBJ1-1
TGTGCCAGCAGCCCTAGGACAGGGAACACTGAAGCTTTCTTT
CASSPRTGNTEAFF
>TRBD1|TRBV28|-|TRBJ1-6
TGTGCCAGCAGTGGGGGGACAGGGGTCAATTCACCCCTCCACTTT
CASSGGTGVNSPLHF